This T cell receptor beta chain derives from a study of blood T cells in healthy people across ages. PCR was performed a second time for about 6 to 12 cycles using a sample-barcoded 5' primer and a J-beta primer mix. A template-switch adaptor with 12 random nucleotides tagged each cDNA molecule. The study obtained at least 2.5 million CDR3-containing paired-end reads from every sample. From the 5' RACE reads, TCRdb called clonotypes with MiXCR, one entry per CDR3 protein. The sample holds around 1,800,000 distinct CDR3 sequences, roughly two fifths seen once. This clonotype was seen a few times. The CDR3 length is 15 residues. V was cut by 3 bases and J by 5 bases, with 14 bases left in between. Germline CDR1 is SQVTM and CDR2 is ANQGSEA.

The source is a human donor in good health. This sequence joins TRBV29-1 and TRBJ1-6; TRBD1 is a possible D gene (5 bases). Sequenced input: blood. The CDR3: CSVETMTENNSPLHF. The DNA of the CDR3 is TGCAGCGTTGAGACAATGACAGAAAATAATTCACCCCTCCACTTT.